The clone carrying this T cell receptor (beta chain) appeared many times. The library was built from around 400 ng RNA with molecular barcoded adaptors for alpha/delta and beta/gamma chains. TCRdb reprocessed the reads with MiXCR, giving one entry per CDR3 protein. The repertoire has about 40,000 distinct CDR3 sequences, 10% to 15% of them found once; the top ten carry more than 30%. The germline CDR1 and CDR2 sequences are MNHEY and SVGEGT. The CDR3 totals 13 residues. V dropped 1 base and J dropped 8 bases, with 9 bases sitting between them. The source of the sample is a study of read filtering for tumor transcriptome and immune sequencing. Study in general: Among patients, 17 were male and more than 13 female, aged about 47 to 80 (mean approximately 62).

Sequenced input: a population of CD138-negative cells sorted from bone marrow. The chain couples TRBV6-2 or TRBV6-3 to TRBJ2-1; D is unresolved. The receptor was derived from a donor over 35 with multiple myeloma. The CDR3 coding sequence is TGTGCCAGCAGTTACTATGCTCGGGATGAGCAGTTCTTC. It yields the protein CASSYYARDEQFF.